This T cell receptor (beta chain) emerged from a study of CD8+ T cells in alopecia areata. Study results and limitations: Possibly because of HLA-related factors, TCR sharing was less clear across patients than in mice.

This clone appeared a few times. Its specificity is not known. In germline, CDR1 is SGDLS, CDR2 YYNGEE. The CDR3 is made up of 15 amino acids. The V and J ends lost 0 bases and 0 bases, in that order; junction bases with no gene match: 2. Extraction and reverse transcription of RNA yielded cDNA as the sequencing template. Data came from immunoSEQ multiplex PCR; TCRdb stores just in-frame clones and leaves some out. The sample includes around 150,000 clones, 62% of them seen just once. Sequencing input: CD8+ T cells sorted from blood. This chain links TRBV9 with TRBJ2-7; 8 positions match TRBD1. This clonotype originated in a human donor in good health. CDR3 DNA sequence: TGTGCCAGCAGCGTAGAGGGGACAGGCTCCTACGAGCAGTACTTC. It yields the protein CASSVEGTGSYEQYF.